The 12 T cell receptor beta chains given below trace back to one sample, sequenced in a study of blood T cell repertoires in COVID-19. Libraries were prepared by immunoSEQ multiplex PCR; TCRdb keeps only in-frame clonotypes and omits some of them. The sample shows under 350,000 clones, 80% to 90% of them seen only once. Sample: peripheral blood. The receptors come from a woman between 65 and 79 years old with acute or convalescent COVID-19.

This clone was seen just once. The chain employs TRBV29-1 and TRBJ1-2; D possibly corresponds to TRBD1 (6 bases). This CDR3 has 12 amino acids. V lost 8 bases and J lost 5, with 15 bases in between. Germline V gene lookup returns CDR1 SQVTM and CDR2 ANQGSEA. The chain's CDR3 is CSIAEQGYGYTF. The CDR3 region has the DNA TGCAGCATAGCTGAACAGGGATATGGCTACACCTTC.

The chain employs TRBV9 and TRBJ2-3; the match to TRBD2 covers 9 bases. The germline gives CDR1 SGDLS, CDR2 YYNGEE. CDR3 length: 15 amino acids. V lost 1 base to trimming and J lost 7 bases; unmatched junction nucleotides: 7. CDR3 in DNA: TGTGCCAGCAGCGTAAGGGCGGGGGGGCCTTATACGCAGTATTTT. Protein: CASSVRAGGPYTQYF.

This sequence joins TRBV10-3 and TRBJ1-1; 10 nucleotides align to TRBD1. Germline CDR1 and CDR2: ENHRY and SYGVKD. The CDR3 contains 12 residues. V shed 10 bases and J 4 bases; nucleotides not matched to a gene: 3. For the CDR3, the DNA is TGTGCCAGCAGGACAGGGGGCACTGAAGCTTTCTTT. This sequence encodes CASRTGGTEAFF.

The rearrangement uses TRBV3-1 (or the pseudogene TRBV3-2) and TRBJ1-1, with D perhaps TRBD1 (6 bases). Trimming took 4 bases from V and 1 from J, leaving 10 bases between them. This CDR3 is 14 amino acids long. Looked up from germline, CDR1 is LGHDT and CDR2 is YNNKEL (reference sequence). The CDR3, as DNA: TGTGCCAGCAGCCCAGGGGCACGGAACACTGAAGCTTTCTTT. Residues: CASSPGARNTEAFF.

CDR3 amino acids: CASSLADRGYNEQFF. CDR3 nucleotide sequence: TGTGCCAGCAGCTTAGCGGACAGGGGTTACAATGAGCAGTTCTTC. The chain combines TRBV7-6 with TRBJ2-1; 9 bases are a match to TRBD1. V gave up 0 bases and J gave up 4 bases; unmatched junction bases: 1. CDR3 length: 15 amino acids. CDR1 and CDR2 (germline): SGHVS, FNYEAQ.

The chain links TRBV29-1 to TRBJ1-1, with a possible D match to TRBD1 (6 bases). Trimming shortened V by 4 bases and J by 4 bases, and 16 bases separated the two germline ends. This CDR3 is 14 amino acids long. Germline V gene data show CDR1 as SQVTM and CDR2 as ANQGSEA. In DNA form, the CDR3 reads TGCAGCGTTGTGGACGGGGGGCCGGGCACTGAAGCTTTCTTT. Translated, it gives CSVVDGGPGTEAFF.

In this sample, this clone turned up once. CDR3 residues: CSVLGTGGYEQYF. For the CDR3, the DNA is TGCAGCGTCCTCGGGACAGGGGGCTACGAGCAGTACTTC. The rearrangement links TRBV29-1 to TRBJ2-7; TRBD1 matches at 11 bases. Germline V gene sequence: CDR1 SQVTM, CDR2 ANQGSEA. Germline trimming cut 6 bases from V and 3 bases from J; bases unmatched to any gene: 4. The CDR3 is 13 residues long.

The CDR3, as DNA: TGTGCCAGCAGCTTGGCCCCACTTACCTACGAGCAGTACTTC. This sequence encodes CASSLAPLTYEQYF. The rearrangement joins TRBV5-5 to TRBJ2-7; D unresolved. The V gene's germline CDR1 is SGHKS and CDR2 YYEKEE (reference sequence). The CDR3 is made up of 14 amino acids. Trimming pared 0 bases from V and 2 bases from J, leaving 9 bases between.

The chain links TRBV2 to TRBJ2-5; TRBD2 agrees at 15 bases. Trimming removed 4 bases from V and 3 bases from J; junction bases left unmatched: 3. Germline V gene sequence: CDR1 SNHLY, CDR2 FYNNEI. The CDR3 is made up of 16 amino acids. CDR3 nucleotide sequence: TGTGCCAGCAGTGGGGGACTAGCGGGGGGCGAAGAGACCCAGTACTTC. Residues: CASSGGLAGGEETQYF.

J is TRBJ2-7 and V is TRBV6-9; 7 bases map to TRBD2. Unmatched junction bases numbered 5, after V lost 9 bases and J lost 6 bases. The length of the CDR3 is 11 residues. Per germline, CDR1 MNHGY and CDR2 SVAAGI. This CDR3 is CASGLDCEQYF. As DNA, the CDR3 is TGTGCCAGTGGACTAGACTGCGAGCAGTACTTC.

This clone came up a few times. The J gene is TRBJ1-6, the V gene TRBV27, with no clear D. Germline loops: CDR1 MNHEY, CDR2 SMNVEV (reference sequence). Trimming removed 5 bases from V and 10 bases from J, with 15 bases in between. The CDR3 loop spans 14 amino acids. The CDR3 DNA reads TGTGCCAGCAGTCTCTCGGCCGAGGAATCACCCCTCCACTTT. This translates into CASSLSAEESPLHF.

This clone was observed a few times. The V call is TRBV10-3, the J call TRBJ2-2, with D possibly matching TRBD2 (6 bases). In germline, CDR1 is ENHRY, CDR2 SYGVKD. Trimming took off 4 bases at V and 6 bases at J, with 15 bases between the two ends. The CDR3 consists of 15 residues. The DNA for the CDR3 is TGTGCCATCAGTGGGCGGGGCCCGGGGGCCGGGGAGCTGTTTTTT. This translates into CAISGRGPGAGELFF.